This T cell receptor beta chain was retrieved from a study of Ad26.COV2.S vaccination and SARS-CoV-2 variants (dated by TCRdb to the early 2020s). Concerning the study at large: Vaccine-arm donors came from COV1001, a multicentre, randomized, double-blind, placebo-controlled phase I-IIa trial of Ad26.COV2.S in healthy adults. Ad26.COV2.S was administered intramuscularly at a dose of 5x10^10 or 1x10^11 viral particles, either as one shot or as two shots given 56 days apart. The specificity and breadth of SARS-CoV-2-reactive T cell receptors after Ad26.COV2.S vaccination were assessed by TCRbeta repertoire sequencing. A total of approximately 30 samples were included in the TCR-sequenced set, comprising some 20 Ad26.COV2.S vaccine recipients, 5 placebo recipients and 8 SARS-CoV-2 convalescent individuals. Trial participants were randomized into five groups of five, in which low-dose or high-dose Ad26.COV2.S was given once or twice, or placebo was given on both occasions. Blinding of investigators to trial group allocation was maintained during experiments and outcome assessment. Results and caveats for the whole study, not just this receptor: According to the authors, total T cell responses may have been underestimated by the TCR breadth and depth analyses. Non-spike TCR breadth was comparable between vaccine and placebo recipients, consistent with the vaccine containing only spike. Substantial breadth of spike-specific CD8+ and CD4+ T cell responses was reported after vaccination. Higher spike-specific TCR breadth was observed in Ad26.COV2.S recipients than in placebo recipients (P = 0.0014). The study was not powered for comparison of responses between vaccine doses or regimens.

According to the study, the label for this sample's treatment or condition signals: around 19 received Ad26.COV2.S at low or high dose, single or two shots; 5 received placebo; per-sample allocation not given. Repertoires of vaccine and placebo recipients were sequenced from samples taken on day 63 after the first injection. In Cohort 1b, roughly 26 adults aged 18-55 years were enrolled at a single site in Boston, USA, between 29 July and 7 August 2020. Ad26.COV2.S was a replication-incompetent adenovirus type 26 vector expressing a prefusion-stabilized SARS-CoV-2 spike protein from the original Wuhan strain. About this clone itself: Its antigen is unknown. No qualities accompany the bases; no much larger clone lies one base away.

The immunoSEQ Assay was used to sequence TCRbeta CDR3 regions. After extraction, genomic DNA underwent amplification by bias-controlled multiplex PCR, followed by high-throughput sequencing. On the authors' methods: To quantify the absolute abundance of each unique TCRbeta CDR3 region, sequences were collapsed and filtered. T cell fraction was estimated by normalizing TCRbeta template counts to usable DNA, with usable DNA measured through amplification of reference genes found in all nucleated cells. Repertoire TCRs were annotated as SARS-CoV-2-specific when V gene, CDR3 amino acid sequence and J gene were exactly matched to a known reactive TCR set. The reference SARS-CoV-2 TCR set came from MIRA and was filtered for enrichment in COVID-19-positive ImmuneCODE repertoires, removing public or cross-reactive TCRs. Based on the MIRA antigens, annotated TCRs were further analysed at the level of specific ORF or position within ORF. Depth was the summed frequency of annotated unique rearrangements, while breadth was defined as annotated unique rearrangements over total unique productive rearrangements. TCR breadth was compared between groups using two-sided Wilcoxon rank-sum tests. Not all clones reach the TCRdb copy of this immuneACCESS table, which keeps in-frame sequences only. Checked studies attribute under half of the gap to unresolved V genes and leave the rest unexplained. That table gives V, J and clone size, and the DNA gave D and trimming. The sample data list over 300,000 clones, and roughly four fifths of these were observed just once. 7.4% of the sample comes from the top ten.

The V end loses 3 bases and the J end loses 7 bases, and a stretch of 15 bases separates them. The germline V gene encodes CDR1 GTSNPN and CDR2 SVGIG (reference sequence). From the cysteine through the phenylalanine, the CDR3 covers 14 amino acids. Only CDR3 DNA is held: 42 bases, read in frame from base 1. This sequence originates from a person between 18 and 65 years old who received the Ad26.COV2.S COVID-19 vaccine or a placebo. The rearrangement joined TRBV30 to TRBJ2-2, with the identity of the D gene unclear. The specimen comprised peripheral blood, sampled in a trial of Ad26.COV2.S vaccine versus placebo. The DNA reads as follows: TGTGCCTGGAGAGATGGACCGACCGGCGGGGAGCTGTTTTTT. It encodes CAWRDGPTGGELFF. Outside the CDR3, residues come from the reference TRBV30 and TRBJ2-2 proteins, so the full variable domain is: SQTIHQWPATLVQPVGSPLSLECTVEGTSNPNLYWYRQAAGRGLQLLFYSVGIGQISSEVPQNLSASRPQDRQFILSSKKLLLSDSGFYLCAWRDGPTGGELFFGEGSRLTVL.